This paragraph covers one T cell receptor (beta chain) sequence. Its target is unknown. The sample is drawn from a study of CXCR3-negative and CXCR3-positive naive CD8 T cells. Study-wide points: The TRB CDR3s that CXCR3-positive naive cells carried were more hydrophobic than those of CXCR3-negative naive cells.

TRB cDNA libraries were made by UMI-labeled 5' RACE. With the 5' RACE reads reprocessed, TCRdb shows one record per CDR3 protein and no DNA. This sample's clone table lists around 130,000 distinct CDR3 sequences. The length of the CDR3 is 19 residues. Source material: naive CXCR3+ CD8+ T cells from blood. Documented subset: CD45RO-CCR7+CD27+CD95- naive CD8+ T cells expressing CXCR3 (TNR3+). This rearrangement joins TRBV21-1 to TRBJ1-5; TCRdb calls TRBD1, which cannot be checked without DNA. TRBV21-1 is tagged as a pseudogene. The TCR was taken from a human donor in good health. Some clones in this sample may be carry-over from other donors' samples. This CDR3 is CASSPPGWLVIYSNQPQHF.